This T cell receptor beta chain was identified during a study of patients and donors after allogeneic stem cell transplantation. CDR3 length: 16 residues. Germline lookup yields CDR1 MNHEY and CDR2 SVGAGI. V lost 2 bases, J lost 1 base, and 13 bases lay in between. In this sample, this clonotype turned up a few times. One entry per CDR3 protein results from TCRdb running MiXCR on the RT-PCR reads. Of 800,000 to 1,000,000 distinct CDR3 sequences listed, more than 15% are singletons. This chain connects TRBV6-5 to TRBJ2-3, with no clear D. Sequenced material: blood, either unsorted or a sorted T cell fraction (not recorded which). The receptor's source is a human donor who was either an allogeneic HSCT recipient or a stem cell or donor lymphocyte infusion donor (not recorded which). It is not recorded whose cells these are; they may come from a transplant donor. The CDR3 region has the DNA TGTGCCAGCAGTTACGGGATTTTGGACGGCACAGATACGCAGTATTTT. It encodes CASSYGILDGTDTQYF.